A selection of T cell receptor beta chains follows, all from one sample in a study of shared clonotypes between healthy human individuals. Generated by immunoSEQ multiplex PCR, the TCRdb table keeps only in-frame clones and is missing some. The sample carries 2 million to 3 million clones, approximately 93% recorded once. Sequencing was performed on naive CD4+ T cells from PBMCs. The receptors derive from a man aged 18 to 30 in good health. Some clones in this sample may be carry-over from other donors' samples. CDR3s include the opening cysteine and the closing phenylalanine or tryptophan. The order of the fields is clone size, V gene, J gene, D gene, CDR3 DNA, CDR3 protein. A D gene is named only where the DNA matches it firmly. Some rows mark clone size as missing; the rest say once, few, many or name a class of expanded clone.

-	TRBV18	TRBJ2-1	-	TGTGCCAGCTCACACGGCGACTCCTACAATGAGCAGTTCTTC	CASSHGDSYNEQFF
-	TRBV7-9	TRBJ1-4	TRBD1	TGTGCCAGCAGCTTAAGGATTCCGACAGGGCCTGAAAAACTGTTTTTT	CASSLRIPTGPEKLFF
-	TRBV28	TRBJ1-2	-	TGTGCCAGCCTCCTCCACGGCCGCGGGGGCTACACCTTC	CASLLHGRGGYTF
-	TRBV28	TRBJ1-4	-	TGTGCCAGCAGTTTAGGGGAGAGGTTGGGAAAACTGTTTTTT	CASSLGERLGKLFF
-	TRBV18	TRBJ1-1	-	TGTGCCAGCTCACCAGGCGCGGACACTGAAGCTTTCTTT	CASSPGADTEAFF
once	TRBV6-1	TRBJ2-6	-	TGTGCCAGCAGTGAAGCTGTGGACTCACGAGCATTC	CASSEAVDSRAF
once	TRBV11-2	TRBJ1-4	TRBD1	TGTGCCAGCAGCTCTGGACAGGGTTATGAAAAACTGTTTTTT	CASSSGQGYEKLFF
-	TRBV7-2	TRBJ2-7	-	TGTGCCAGCAGCTTAGCCGGTCTGGGATACTACGAGCAGTACTTC	CASSLAGLGYYEQYF
-	TRBV18	TRBJ1-2	-	TGTGCCAGCTCACCACGCCAGGAAACCAACTATGGCTACACCTTC	CASSPRQETNYGYTF
once	TRBV5-4	TRBJ2-5	TRBD2	TGTGCCAGCATTCCGCGGGGTCCGGGACTAGCGGGAGGAGAGACCCAGTACTTC	CASIPRGPGLAGGETQYF
-	TRBV11-2	TRBJ2-7	-	TGTGCCAGCAGCTTCGAGGCCCACCAGGGGAGCGAGCAGTACTTC	CASSFEAHQGSEQYF
-	TRBV5-1	TRBJ2-6	TRBD1	TGCGCCAGCAGCGCGCCGTGGACAGGGGCTGGGGCCAACGTCCTGACTTTC	CASSAPWTGAGANVLTF
-	TRBV7-9	TRBJ2-1	-	TGTGCCAGCAGCTTTGCCACCGGTATGTCTGGTGAGCAGTTCTTC	CASSFATGMSGEQFF
few	TRBV28	TRBJ1-5	TRBD1	TGTGCCAGCAGTACTGGGACAGGGGATGGCCAGCCCCAGCATTTT	CASSTGTGDGQPQHF
-	TRBV5-1	TRBJ2-3	-	TGCGCCAGCAGCTTGTATGGCGGGAACACAGATACGCAGTATTTT	CASSLYGGNTDTQYF
-	TRBV11-3	TRBJ2-1	TRBD1	TGTGCCAGCAGTCCTACAGGGGGCGAGCAGTTCTTC	CASSPTGGEQFF
-	TRBV19	TRBJ1-1	TRBD1	TGTGCCAGTAAGGGGTTGGTGCTCAGCCGGGACAGTCTCCTTGGGGAGACTGAAGCTTTCTTT	CASKGLVLSRDSLLGETEAFF
once	TRBV27	TRBJ1-4	-	TGTGCCAGCAGACCAAATGGGGGGCTGTCTAATGAAAAACTGTTTTTT	CASRPNGGLSNEKLFF
-	TRBV6-5	TRBJ1-1	-	TGTGCCAGCATTAAACCGGGGTGGAACACTGAAGCTTTCTTT	CASIKPGWNTEAFF
-	TRBV13	TRBJ2-5	-	TGTGCCAGCAGCTTGTCTAGTACCAACACTCAAGAGACCCAGTACTTC	CASSLSSTNTQETQYF
-	TRBV19	TRBJ2-5	-	TGTGCCAGTAGTATAGGTGGGAACAACCAAGAGACCCAGTACTTC	CASSIGGNNQETQYF
-	TRBV7-3	TRBJ1-2	TRBD1	TGTGCCAGCAGCTCCGAGACAGGGAACGGCTACACCTTC	CASSSETGNGYTF
-	TRBV7-9	TRBJ1-4	-	TGTGCCAGCAGCTTATCGGGTTATGAAAAACTGTTTTTT	CASSLSGYEKLFF
-	TRBV6-5	TRBJ1-2	TRBD1	TGTGCCAGCAGTTATTCAGACAGGGACGGAGGCTACACCTTC	CASSYSDRDGGYTF
-	TRBV28	TRBJ1-1	-	TGTGCCAGCAGACGTACGTCCCTTCCGGGACCCCTAAGGATAGAAGCTTTCTTT	CASRRTSLPGPLRIEAFF